This TCR beta chain was recorded in a study of T-cell memory formation after mild COVID-19 (dated by TCRdb to 2020 to 2022). About the investigation overall: TCR sequence clusters from the two donors were found to be largely donor specific. T-cell clones expanding and contracting after mild COVID-19 in a couple of donors were tracked by longitudinal TCRalpha and TCRbeta repertoire sequencing. The cohort comprised two young, previously healthy adult volunteers, one female and one male.

The run used an Illumina NovaSeq 6000. Using 5'RACE with constant-segment primers, TCRalpha and TCRbeta cDNA libraries were constructed, with sample barcodes and unique molecular identifiers added in the process. RNA was extracted from every sample with Trizol reagent. Amplification of the libraries took two PCR steps, and the second step added a second sample barcode plus Illumina TruSeq adapters. The libraries were sequenced on an Illumina NovaSeq using 2 x 150 bp paired-end reads. In the paper's pipeline: Demultiplexing of reads and collapsing into UMI-guided consensus sequences were performed with migec v1.2.7. Using mixcr v2.1.11, UMI consensuses were aligned to TRA and TRB V and J templates and then assembled into clonotypes. Clonotypes were classified as expanded or contracted when called significant by both edgeR and NoisET, with noise models trained on biological replicates. For edgeR calls, the thresholds were a false discovery rate-adjusted p below 0.01 and a log2 fold-change of 1. As an exploratory analysis of dynamics, PCA with hierarchical clustering was applied to max-normalized trajectories of the 1000 most abundant clonotypes. The CD4 or CD8 phenotype of responding clones was assigned using the separately sequenced CD4+ and CD8+ repertoires. TCRdb reanalyzed the raw reads on its own, using fastp at Q25 for trimming and MiXCR for clone calling, and kept in-frame beta chains. Rows matching on CDR3 protein sequence are summarized as one entry with the most common DNA and genes. These V and J calls originate from TCRdb's pipeline instead of the authors' own analysis. A total of 250,000 to 300,000 distinct CDR3 sequences appear in this sample, about 17% of them only once. The top ten constitute approximately 25% of the sample.

Ficoll-Paque density gradient centrifugation was the method used to isolate PBMCs. CDR3 length: 14 amino acids, cysteine to phenylalanine. This entry keeps only the CDR3 DNA: 42 bases, framed from base 1. Looking up the germline V gene (reference sequence) yields CDR1 LNHDA and CDR2 SQIVND. The V end loses 5 bases and the J end loses 9 bases, and a stretch of 14 bases separates them. Points the paper makes about the study in general: Clones contracting from day 15 to 85 had balanced CD4/CD8 phenotypes, while a second wave expanding from day 15 to 37 was biased towards CD4+. SARS-CoV-2 specificity of the second-wave clones peaking on day 37 was not confirmed. Contracting CD4+ clones appeared mostly in the CM and EM memory subsets, whereas CD8+ clones were enriched in EMRA. Only a couple of mild cases were covered in the study, and larger cohorts including severe cases with pre-infection samples were considered necessary. Some responding clones were found in pre-infection memory, which suggests that pre-existing cross-reactive memory T cells took part in the SARS-CoV-2 response.

This clonotype was recorded at least ten times. Its antigen remains unidentified. No base-level quality is on record; no much larger clone is a single base apart. The source material was PBMCs or a T cell subset sorted from them (not recorded which). The rearranged segments are TRBV19 and TRBJ1-6, with the D gene not confidently named. The source of this sequence is a young man who had mild COVID-19 (a few samples of this study predate the infection). The sample titles of this study are shuffled in the database, so cell type and time point are left out; the donor was told from shared clones. DNA sequence: TGTGCCAGTAGTCCAGCAGGTCGGGCTTCACCCCTCCACTTT. It translates to CASSPAGRASPLHF.